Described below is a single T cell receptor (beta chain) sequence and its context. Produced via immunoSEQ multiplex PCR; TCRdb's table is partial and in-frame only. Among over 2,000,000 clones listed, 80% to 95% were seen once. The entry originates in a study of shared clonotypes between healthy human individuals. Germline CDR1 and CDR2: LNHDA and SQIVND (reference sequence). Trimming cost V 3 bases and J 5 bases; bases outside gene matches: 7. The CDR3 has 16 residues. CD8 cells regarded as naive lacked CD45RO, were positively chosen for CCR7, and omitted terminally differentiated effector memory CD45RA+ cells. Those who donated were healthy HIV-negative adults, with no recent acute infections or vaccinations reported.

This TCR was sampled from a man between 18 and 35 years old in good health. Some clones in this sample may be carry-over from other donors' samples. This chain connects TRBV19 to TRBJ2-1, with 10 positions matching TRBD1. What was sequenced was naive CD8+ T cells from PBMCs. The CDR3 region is CASSMLGQGTDNEQFF. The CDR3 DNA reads TGTGCCAGTAGTATGCTGGGACAGGGGACGGACAATGAGCAGTTCTTC.